The 16 T cell receptor beta chains reported below all come from one sample, sequenced in a study of blood T cell repertoires in COVID-19. Clones were sequenced by immunoSEQ multiplex PCR, and TCRdb holds only the in-frame ones, with some missing. Of over 200,000 clones in the sample, approximately 82% were seen once. Material for sequencing was peripheral blood. Receptors originate from a man in his forties who had recovered from COVID-19.

The chain has TRBV19 and TRBJ2-1, with 14 bases matching TRBD2. This CDR3 is built from 24 residues. V lost 4 bases and J lost 6; bases outside the gene matches: 29. The germline V gene encodes CDR1 LNHDA and CDR2 SQIVND (reference sequence). The DNA for the CDR3 is TGTGCCAGTAGTACCTACCGTGTCAGGGAAGAAGCGGAGACTAGCGGGAGGGCCGGCAATGAGCAGTTCTTC. This encodes CASSTYRVREEAETSGRAGNEQFF.

The chain is built from TRBV27 and TRBJ1-1; 9 bases line up with TRBD1. V shed 1 base and J 6 bases; nucleotides not matched to a gene: 0. The V gene's germline CDR1 is MNHEY and CDR2 SMNVEV (reference sequence). The CDR3 length is 13 residues. The CDR3 loop reads CASSLWDRAEAFF. The CDR3 DNA sequence: TGTGCCAGCAGTTTATGGGACAGGGCTGAAGCTTTCTTT.

On this clone: This CDR3 is also generated by other DNA sequences in the sample. This chain connects TRBV11-3 to TRBJ1-1, with 7 bases lining up with TRBD1. CDR3 size: 14 residues. After removal of 5 bases from V and 4 bases from J, the junction contained 7 bases not matched to a gene. Looked up from germline, CDR1 is SGHNT and CDR2 is YENEEA. CDR3 sequence reads: CASSPNRGGTEAFF. The CDR3 DNA is TGTGCCAGCAGCCCTAACAGGGGAGGCACTGAAGCTTTCTTT. The full variable domain, rest sourced from reference TRBV11-3 and TRBJ1-1, is EAGVVQSPRYKIIEKKQPVAFWCNPISGHNTLYWYLQNLGQGPELLIRYENEEAVDDSQLPKDRFSAERLKGVDSTLKIQPAELGDSAVYLCASSPNRGGTEAFFGQGTRLTVV.

This clone has just one count. The V gene is TRBV7-2, the J gene TRBJ2-1; TRBD2 aligns across 10 bases. The V gene end was trimmed by 1 base and the J gene end by 8 bases; junction bases not matched to a gene: 5. The CDR3 is 15 amino acids. The V gene's germline CDR1 is SGHTA and CDR2 FQGNSA. CDR3 DNA sequence: TGTGCCAGCAGCTTAGTTTCTAGCGGGAGCCATGAGCAGTTCTTC. It is translated as CASSLVSSGSHEQFF.

The V gene is TRBV6-5, the J gene TRBJ2-2, with 7 bases fitting TRBD2. The germline CDR1 and CDR2 sequences are MNHEY and SVGAGI. This CDR3 has 16 amino acids. Germline trimming cut 0 bases from V and 3 bases from J; bases unmatched to any gene: 4. This CDR3 is CASSYSREGDTGELFF. CDR3 coding DNA: TGTGCCAGCAGTTACTCCAGGGAGGGAGACACCGGGGAGCTGTTTTTT.

The chain has TRBV5-3 and TRBJ1-3; TRBD1 matches at 7 bases. TRBV5-3 is known as an ORF, though its function is uncertain. The CDR3 has 15 amino acids. V shed 8 bases and J 0 bases; nucleotides not matched to a gene: 8. CDR3 sequence reads: CASSGQYFSGNTIYF. CDR3 bases: TGTGCCAGTTCGGGACAGTACTTCTCTGGAAACACCATATATTTT.

The chain employs TRBV27 and TRBJ2-2, with 10 bases aligning to TRBD2. The trim removed 6 bases at V and 1 base at J, leaving 5 bases unmatched. Germline-derived CDR1 and CDR2 are MNHEY and SMNVEV (reference sequence). The CDR3 spans 16 residues. The CDR3 coding sequence is TGTGCCAGCAGGAAAGCGGGGGGGTTGAACACCGGGGAGCTGTTTTTT. Protein sequence: CASRKAGGLNTGELFF.

The chain carries TRBV18 and TRBJ2-2, with unresolved D. Trimming pared 4 bases from V and 4 bases from J, leaving 10 bases between. Germline V gene sequence: CDR1 KGHSH, CDR2 LQKENI. The CDR3 loop spans 14 amino acids. CDR3: CASSQNVATGELFF. In DNA, the CDR3 is TGTGCCAGCTCACAAAATGTGGCCACCGGGGAGCTGTTTTTT. Full variable domain (missing parts from reference TRBV18 and TRBJ2-2): NAGVMQNPRHLVRRRGQEARLRCSPMKGHSHVYWYRQLPEEGLKFMVYLQKENIIDESGMPKERFSAEFPKEGPSILRIQQVVRGDSAAYFCASSQNVATGELFFGEGSRLTVL.

The rearrangement links TRBV19 to TRBJ2-2; 8 nucleotides match TRBD1. Germline V CDR1 and CDR2: LNHDA, SQIVND (reference sequence). CDR3 length: 15 residues. The J segment lost 6 bases and the V segment lost 6 bases, leaving 9 bases of the junction unmatched. CDR3 sequence: CASRLGTGEPGELFF. For the CDR3, the DNA is TGTGCCAGTAGACTCGGGACAGGAGAGCCCGGGGAGCTGTTTTTT. Full variable domain (remainder filled in from reference TRBV19 and TRBJ2-2): DGGITQSPKYLFRKEGQNVTLSCEQNLNHDAMYWYRQDPGQGLRLIYYSQIVNDFQKGDIAEGYSVSREKKESFPLTVTSAQKNPTAFYLCASRLGTGEPGELFFGEGSRLTVL.

The J gene is TRBJ2-2, the V gene TRBV5-1; a possible D gene is TRBD1 (5 bases). Trimming removed 0 bases from V and 8 bases from J, with 11 bases in between. This CDR3 has 14 amino acids. CDR1 and CDR2 (germline): SGHRS, YFSETQ. In nucleotides, the CDR3 is TGCGCCAGCAGCTTGGTTCCAACAGGTGGGGAGCTGTTTTTT. Amino acids: CASSLVPTGGELFF.

The V gene is TRBV29-1, the J gene TRBJ1-5; tentative D call: TRBD1 (5 bases). The CDR3 consists of 13 residues. CDR1 and CDR2 (germline): SQVTM, ANQGSEA. The germline V and J ends were trimmed by 4 bases and 3 bases, with 10 bases remaining between them. The CDR3 here is CSVGGDLNQPQHF. The CDR3 nucleotides are TGCAGCGTTGGGGGGGATCTCAATCAGCCCCAGCATTTT. The whole variable domain, filled in from reference TRBV29-1 and TRBJ1-5, reads SAVISQKPSRDICQRGTSLTIQCQVDSQVTMMFWYRQQPGQSLTLIATANQGSEATYESGFVIDKFPISRPNLTFSTLTVSNMSPEDSSIYLCSVGGDLNQPQHFGDGTRLSIL.

This clone appeared a few times. The chain couples TRBV2 to TRBJ1-1, with TRBD1 as a possible D gene (6 bases). The CDR3 loop spans 14 amino acids. CDR1 is SNHLY and CDR2 is FYNNEI in the germline V gene. Trimming removed 5 bases from V and 0 bases from J, with 10 bases in between. Here the CDR3 DNA reads TGTGCCAGCAGTTTACAGGGCATGAACACTGAAGCTTTCTTT. This sequence encodes CASSLQGMNTEAFF.

The J gene is TRBJ2-7, the V gene TRBV30; D is uncertain. Trimming removed 3 bases at V and 2 bases at J, with 17 bases between. CDR1 and CDR2 from the germline V gene are GTSNPN and SVGIG (reference sequence). This CDR3 region has 15 residues. In DNA, the CDR3 is TGTGCCTGGAGCGGCTATGAGGCTTCGGCCTACGAGCAGTACTTC. Protein product: CAWSGYEASAYEQYF.

The gene calls are TRBV27 and TRBJ1-2; 8 positions match TRBD1. This CDR3 is built from 17 residues. In germline, CDR1 is MNHEY, CDR2 SMNVEV (reference sequence). V lost 4 bases, J lost 0 bases, and 10 bases stayed unmatched. CDR3 amino acids: CASSSKTGVTTNYGYTF. The CDR3, as DNA: TGTGCCAGCAGTTCGAAGACAGGGGTGACGACTAACTATGGCTACACCTTC.

This clone was seen more than once but under ten times. The CDR3 DNA reads as TGTGCCAGCTCACGACAGACAGGGGGGACAGATACGCAGTATTTT. Protein sequence: CASSRQTGGTDTQYF. This sequence joins TRBV18 and TRBJ2-3; 9 bases map to TRBD1. V lost 4 bases and J lost 3; bases outside the gene matches: 5. The CDR3 totals 15 residues. The germline CDR1 and CDR2 sequences are KGHSH and LQKENI. The variable domain in full, with the rest retrieved from reference TRBV18 and TRBJ2-3, is NAGVMQNPRHLVRRRGQEARLRCSPMKGHSHVYWYRQLPEEGLKFMVYLQKENIIDESGMPKERFSAEFPKEGPSILRIQQVVRGDSAAYFCASSRQTGGTDTQYFGPGTRLTVL.

J is TRBJ2-7 and V is TRBV6-5; TRBD2 aligns across 8 bases. CDR1 and CDR2 from the germline V gene are MNHEY and SVGAGI. The CDR3 runs 15 residues. With V trimmed by 7 bases and J by 4 bases, 12 bases remained unmatched. The CDR3 reads CASTRAAGERYEQYF. In nucleotides, the CDR3 is TGTGCCAGCACCCGAGCAGCGGGAGAGCGATACGAGCAGTACTTC.